The 8 T cell receptor beta chains given below trace back to one sample, sequenced in a study of T cells in Graves' hyperthyroidism and ophthalmopathy. It was RNA transcripts that yielded the amplified TCR beta CDR3 regions. Using the HTBI primer set, a first-round RT-PCR was run on the TCR CDR3. TCRdb reprocessed the multiplex PCR reads with MiXCR, giving one entry per CDR3 protein. The data hold 560,000 or so distinct CDR3 sequences, with approximately 20% observed a single time. Source material: blood. These receptor sequences come from a man aged 35 to 55 with Graves' ophthalmopathy.

The genes are TRBV6-1 and TRBJ2-1; TRBD1 is a possible D gene (6 bases). V gave up 4 bases and J gave up 0 bases, with 10 bases separating them. This CDR3 comprises 15 residues. Germline assignment: CDR1 MNHNS and CDR2 SASEGT. As DNA, the CDR3 is TGTGCCAGCAGTGGACAGGCCAGCTCCTACAATGAGCAGTTCTTC. It specifies CASSGQASSYNEQFF.

A few counts support this clonotype. The chain couples TRBV7-8 to TRBJ2-3; 11 bases agree with TRBD2. The germline CDR1 and CDR2 sequences are SGHVS and FQNEAQ. CDR3 length: 14 amino acids. V was clipped by 5 bases and J by 13 bases; unmatched bases: 11. Written as DNA, the CDR3 is TGTGCCAGCAGCACACCGGGACTAGCGGCGAGGAAGTATTTT. This sequence encodes CASSTPGLAARKYF.

The rearrangement joins TRBV18 to TRBJ1-2; the D gene is possibly TRBD1 (5 bases). Germline V gives CDR1 KGHSH, CDR2 LQKENI. V lost 1 base, J lost 2 bases, and 20 bases lay in between. This CDR3 spans 18 amino acids. The CDR3 DNA reads TGTGCCAGCTCACCACGAGGGGACTCCCCATGGGGAAACTATGGCTACACCTTC. As protein: CASSPRGDSPWGNYGYTF. The complete variable domain, with remaining parts taken from reference TRBV18 and TRBJ1-2, reads NAGVMQNPRHLVRRRGQEARLRCSPMKGHSHVYWYRQLPEEGLKFMVYLQKENIIDESGMPKERFSAEFPKEGPSILRIQQVVRGDSAAYFCASSPRGDSPWGNYGYTFGSGTRLTVV.

The count of this clonotype is one. A much larger clone is a single base away; this may be a read error. The V call is TRBV5-1, the J call TRBJ1-6; TRBD1 might be the D (6 bases). The V and J ends lost 4 bases and 0 bases respectively, with 8 bases between them. Germline CDR1 SGHRS, CDR2 YFSETQ. The CDR3 runs 15 residues. The CDR3 DNA follows: TGCGCCAGCAGCCGAGGGGGCTCCTATAATTCACCCCTCCACTTT. The encoded protein is CASSRGGSYNSPLHF.

There are a few counts of this clonotype. V gene TRBV20-1 combines with J gene TRBJ1-1, with D hard to call. The CDR3 length is 10 residues. Germline loops: CDR1 DFQATT, CDR2 SNEGSKA (reference sequence). V gave up 1 base and J gave up 8 bases, with 5 bases separating them. This CDR3 is CSARVVEAFF. The CDR3 region has the DNA TGCAGTGCTAGAGTGGTAGAAGCTTTCTTT.

V gene TRBV7-6 combines with J gene TRBJ2-7; D is perhaps TRBD1 (6 bases). The V gene lost 6 bases and the J gene lost 3 bases, with 15 bases spanning the gap. The CDR3 is made up of 14 amino acids. CDR1 SGHVS and CDR2 FNYEAQ come from the germline V gene. Here the CDR3 DNA reads TGTGCCAGCAGTCCAGGACAGCTAGACTACGAGCAGTACTTC. This gives the protein CASSPGQLDYEQYF.

In this sample, this clonotype turned up once. One end of the junction varies from germline; a read error may be responsible. The chain has TRBV7-9 and TRBJ1-1; no firm D call. The CDR3 runs to 14 residues. Germline-derived CDR1 and CDR2 are SEHNR and FQNEAQ (reference sequence). The CDR3 protein is CASSLAGIPTGAFF. CDR3 coding DNA: TGTGCCAGCAGCTTAGCGGGGATCCCCACTGGAGCTTTCTTT.

This clonotype was observed a few times. The V gene is TRBV29-1, the J gene TRBJ2-7; D call uncertain. Between the trimmed V and J ends, which lost 4 bases and 0 bases, there was a span of 13 bases. Germline V CDR1 and CDR2: SQVTM, ANQGSEA. The CDR3 covers 14 residues. The CDR3: CSVAPEHHSYEQYF. CDR3 bases: TGCAGCGTTGCCCCTGAACACCACTCCTACGAGCAGTACTTC.